Reported below is one T cell receptor (beta chain). This clone was detected only once. Its antigen is unknown. Base qualities are not provided; no much larger clone lies one nucleotide away. The record originates from a study of cytomegalovirus exposure and HLA in healthy donors (dated by TCRdb to 2016 to 2017). With respect to the entire study: An earlier analysis of several hundred of the donors reported 276 Gb of sequence data and some 100 million unique TCR beta sequences from some 180 million T cells. A later genetic analysis used genome-wide SNP genotypes for about 55% of the 666 donors, treating that subset as a discovery cohort. Of the roughly 430 genotyped donors, 65% to 90% fell in the genetic ancestry cluster associated with self-reported Caucasian donors. In a later analysis, previously published TCR beta repertoires from several hundred donors were re-analyzed and high-resolution HLA genotyping was added so that TCR occurrence patterns could be studied. Besides the first cohort of approximately 670 subjects, a separate validation cohort made up of roughly 120 different subjects was used. In the later analysis, no new phenotypic data were used to find candidate immune exposures; instead, reliance was placed on TCR beta sequences and their occurrence across donors. Donor age, sex, ethnicity and CMV serostatus were collected together with the repertoire data. Several DR-DQ haplotypes were treated as single units for association and clustering because of strong linkage in the cohort. Among 300 to 500 genotyped donors of the cohort, an average of approximately 240,000 unique TCR beta nucleotide sequences was sequenced per donor, of which 15% to 20% were non-productive. The study profiled the T cell repertoires of 500 to 800 subjects by immunosequencing and related them to cytomegalovirus serostatus. Every discovery cohort repertoire had been produced on one sequencing platform. High-throughput TCR immunosequencing, statistical association of individual TCRs with disease status, and machine learning were combined to predict cytomegalovirus infection status. To decide whether each TCR beta V gene segment behaved as functional or pseudogenic, an earlier analysis of several hundred of the donors relied on high-throughput TCR beta sequencing. An early release that covered about 640 HLA-typed donors contained approximately 290 gigabases of sequencing data and around 85 million unique TCR sequences. Both class I and class II loci were covered by HLA typing, at four-digit resolution. The number of donors typed differed by locus, with roughly 629-640 for A, B, C, DRB1 and DQB1, roughly 550 for DQA1, about 610 for DPA1, and around 450 for DPB1. The aim of the study was to test whether cataloging public T cell receptors could identify signatures of past pathogen exposure.

The CDR3, from cysteine to phenylalanine, totals 19 residues. Only the CDR3 DNA stays, 57 bases, in frame from base 1. CDR1 is given as SGHTA and CDR2 as FQGNSA, both from the germline V gene. Trimming takes 1 base from V and 9 bases from J, and the germline ends sit 25 bases apart. The library came from the immunoSEQ multiplex PCR assay. For the multiplex PCR, a mixture combining 60 forward primers for TCR Vbeta segments and 13 reverse primers for TCR Jbeta segments was used. The CDR3 region of rearranged TCR beta genes was amplified from genomic DNA by a multiplex PCR assay. Amplified TCR beta libraries were sequenced as 87-base-pair reads on the Illumina HiSeq System. The original methods were these. A later analysis counted some 74 million unique TCR beta chains across the 666 repertoires, and roughly 9.9 million of these chains were shared by at least two donors. To remove PCR and sequencing errors, raw reads were error-corrected and collapsed into unique sequences using a nearest-neighbor algorithm that merged closely related sequences. To assign V, D and J gene segments, CDR3 sequences were aligned to IMGT reference sequences. For a sequence to be retained, at least a six-nucleotide match to both a V gene segment and a J gene segment was required. Rearrangements were called productive when the CDR3 lacked stop codons and stayed in frame with V and J; all others were non-productive. CDR3 was defined by IMGT convention, running from the second conserved V-encoded cysteine to the conserved J-encoded phenylalanine. Sequences without an unambiguous match to a single V gene segment were excluded from the earlier analysis of 450 to 750 of the donors. In an earlier analysis of approximately 610 of the donors, V segments were called functional above 56.7% productive rearrangements and were called segregating when the between-donor standard deviation exceeded 5%. A statistical classification framework was built for diagnosing cytomegalovirus status from the catalog of TCR beta chain sequences. A later analysis assigned V and J genes by comparing TCR nucleotide sequences with IMGT/GENE-DB human TR gene sequences. The TCRdist pipeline was used in a later analysis to assign CDR3 sequences and most-parsimonious VDJ recombination scenarios. In a later analysis, each TCR beta chain was defined by its CDR3 amino acid sequence together with its V-gene family, and reads without a unique V-gene family were excluded. In a later analysis, 450 to 600 highly shared, low-generation-probability nucleotide sequences were removed to address suspected cross-contamination and a sequencing artifact. A later analysis calculated a clonal expansion index for each public chain from normalized within-repertoire ranks of inferred template counts. Generation probabilities in a later analysis came from a VDJ recombination model fitted to out-of-frame rearrangements, and those results were checked against IGoR. Hypergeometric tests were used in a later analysis to score TCR-TCR, TCR-HLA and TCR-CMV co-occurrence, with a repertoire-size bias correction applied to the TCR pairs. False discovery rates were estimated in a later analysis by permuting HLA or CMV assignments 20 times. In a later analysis, co-occurring TCRs were grouped with DBSCAN, and TCRdist sequence similarity was added when clustering was performed within HLA-allele-positive subsets. For co-occurrence clustering, repertoires with fewer than 30,000 or more than 120,000 public chains were excluded, along with about five repertoires with anomalous nucleotide sharing. TCRdb provides this immuneACCESS table in a form limited to in-frame rearrangements. Some clones are lacking; in checked studies, under half of them reflect an unresolved V gene, and why the rest are absent is not known. The V and J calls and clone size are taken from that table; D and trimming were inferred from the DNA. The sample data list 90,000 to 120,000 clones, and around 79% of these were observed just once. Around an eighth of the sample is taken by the ten largest.

Results and caveats for the whole study, not just this receptor: A cluster of highly shared sequence variants was judged likely to represent a technical artifact of the sequencing pipeline. The cohort was sequenced for TCR beta chains only, and without alpha or paired-chain data the features that could be detected were limited. Compared with equally common non-associated chains, HLA-associated TCR beta chains in a later analysis were more clonally expanded and had lower generation probabilities. In an earlier analysis of 587 of the donors, most TCR beta V segments appeared in productive rearrangements about 87% or about 30% of the time, broadly matching IMGT annotations. Some IMGT-functional V segments, including TRBV6-2 and TRBV6-3, could not be distinguished by the 87-base-pair reads and were therefore excluded. When HLA alleles, especially DR and DQ, strongly co-occurred, TCR associations were difficult to assign to individual alleles. The study gave a list of 150 to 200 TCR beta chains associated with cytomegalovirus. In vitro tests confirmed that a few of the cytomegalovirus-associated TCR beta chains recognize cytomegalovirus antigens. Cytomegalovirus status was reported to be diagnosed by the classifier with high specificity and sensitivity in both the original and validation cohorts. A further reported finding was that TCR beta sequences accurately predicted the HLA-A and HLA-B alleles for most subjects in the first cohort. In a later genetic analysis, a missense DCLRE1C variant was associated with V-gene and J-gene trimming of TCR beta chains, and the association was replicated in an independent cohort. CMV serostatus was the only immune exposure information available for the cohort. Most TCR sequences were observed very rarely across donors, whereas some public TCRs were present in many individuals. Linkage disequilibrium might explain the correlated functional status among segregating V segments, but an unknown experimental factor could not be ruled out. Most CMV-associated TCR beta chains appeared to be HLA-restricted in a later analysis, and the HLA associations seemed to be driven largely by CMV exposure. The authors suggested that the approach could potentially be generalized to other disease states and immunological phenotypes. A later analysis associated about 17,000 TCR beta sequences with specific HLA alleles at a false discovery rate of 0.05. A later genetic analysis reported fewer N-insertions in productive TCRs among donors in an Asian-associated ancestry cluster than the roughly 700-donor mean. In a later analysis, the rate of TCR association differed among HLA loci, with DRB1 alleles having the most associated TCRs and HLA-C alleles having the fewest. Because counts were too low, about 18 rarely observed V segments, including chromosome 9 orphons, were excluded from the earlier analysis of 500 to 700 of the donors. Several of the top co-occurrence clusters appeared to be linked to parvovirus B19, influenza, CMV and Epstein-Barr virus, according to a later analysis. Presence/absence analyses assumed roughly uniform sequencing depth across donors, an assumption that may not hold. Because HLA typing was unavailable for some donors at each locus, only the typed subset was used in association tests.

In total, fewer than 750 healthy bone marrow donors made up the cohort. All cohort members were sampled while nominally healthy, although unrecorded immune exposures were likely present. The donor was CMV seropositive and was included in the group of approximately 300 seropositive cohort members. A peripheral blood sample was provided by each donor, and peripheral blood mononuclear cells were used for TCR beta sequencing. The Qiagen DNeasy Blood Extraction Kit was used to extract genomic DNA from the blood cell samples. The TCR was taken from a male donor in good health and CMV-seropositive. The chain couples TRBV7-2 to TRBJ1-6; a tentative D call is TRBD1 (5 bases match). The sequenced material came from PBMCs. The CDR3 reads CASSLVAGLAKSPSSPLHF. The DNA sequence is TGTGCCAGCAGCTTAGTAGCAGGGTTGGCTAAAAGCCCTAGTTCACCCCTCCACTTT. The full variable domain, completed from the reference TRBV7-2 and TRBJ1-6 proteins outside the CDR3, reads GAGVSQSPSNKVTEKGKDVELRCDPISGHTALYWYRQSLGQGLEFLIYFQGNSAPDKSGLPSDRFSAERTGGSVSTLTIQRTQQEDSAVYLCASSLVAGLAKSPSSPLHFGNGTRLTVT.